Below, one TCR beta chain is given with its context. No antigen is known for it. This sample stems from a study of regulatory T cells in long-lasting Graves disease. General study results and limits: Comparison showed that persistent patients shared more public clonotypes (roughly 2,500) than new patients (nearly 1,000). Accuracy might have suffered from few samples. What was studied was peripheral blood only, and not thyroid tissue.

There are 14 residues in the CDR3. V gave up 1 base and J gave up 2 bases, with 9 bases separating them. Per germline, CDR1 SGHKS and CDR2 YYEKEE (reference sequence). With iRepertoire HTBI primers and Arm-PCR of CDR3 regions, TCR beta libraries were built. TCRdb recomputed calls from the multiplex PCR reads with MiXCR, one row per CDR3 protein. The table has roughly 400,000 distinct CDR3 sequences, 20% to 25% seen once. The time point denotes: persistent/refractory GD, antithyroid drugs over 5 years with positive TRAb. PBMC-derived RNA was used for the TCR library. This sequence joins TRBV5-5 and TRBJ1-1; D is undetermined. Material: peripheral blood mononuclear cells (PBMCs), obtained when the disease was refractory, from a patient treated with antithyroid drugs. The clonotype comes from a female donor with Graves disease. The CDR3 DNA sequence: TGTGCCAGCAGCTTGTATCTGGGAAACACTGAAGCTTTCTTT. It encodes CASSLYLGNTEAFF.